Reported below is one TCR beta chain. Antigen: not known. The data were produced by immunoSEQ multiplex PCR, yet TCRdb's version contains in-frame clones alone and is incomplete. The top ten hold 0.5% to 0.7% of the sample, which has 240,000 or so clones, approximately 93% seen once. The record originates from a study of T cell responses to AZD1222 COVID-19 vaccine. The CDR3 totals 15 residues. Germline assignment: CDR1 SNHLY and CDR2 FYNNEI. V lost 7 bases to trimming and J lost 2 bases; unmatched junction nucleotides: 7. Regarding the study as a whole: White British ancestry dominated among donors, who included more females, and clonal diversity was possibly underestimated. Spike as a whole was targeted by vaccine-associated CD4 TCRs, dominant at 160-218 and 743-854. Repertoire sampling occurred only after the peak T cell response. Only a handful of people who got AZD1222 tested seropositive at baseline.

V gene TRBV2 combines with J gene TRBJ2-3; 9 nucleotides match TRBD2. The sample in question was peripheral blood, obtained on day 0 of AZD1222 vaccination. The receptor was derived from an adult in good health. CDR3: CASTASGEFTDTQYF. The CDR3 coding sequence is TGTGCCAGCACGGCTAGCGGGGAATTCACAGATACGCAGTATTTT.